Listed here is a single TCR beta chain. Its antigen is unidentified. The sample belongs to a study of siplizumab effects on memory and regulatory T cells. The data were produced by immunoSEQ multiplex PCR, yet TCRdb's version contains in-frame clones alone and is incomplete. The data show roughly 100,000 clones, with 90% to 95% seen just once and about 6.7% held by the top ten. Overall study findings and caveats: Significantly reduced by siplizumab was the cumulative frequency of alloreactive sequences, namely those traceable to unstimulated CD4+ memory cells.

In germline, CDR1 is LNHDA, CDR2 SQIVND (reference sequence). Trimming shortened V by 5 bases and J by 0 bases, and 11 bases separated the two germline ends. The CDR3 runs 15 residues. Input material: CD8+ T cells sorted from blood. This clonotype originated in a human donor in good health. This chain links TRBV19 with TRBJ2-1; no clear D gene. The CDR3, as DNA: TGTGCCAGTAGTGCGGACGTTAGCTCCTACAATGAGCAGTTCTTC. Protein sequence: CASSADVSSYNEQFF.